These 10 T cell receptor beta chains were all obtained from the same sample, sequenced in a study of CD8+ T cells in alopecia areata (dated by TCRdb to the late 2010s). The time point label of this sample denotes: 24 weeks on oral tofacitinib. Reading the label with the study, this specimen's treatment or condition is: oral pan-JAK inhibitor, 5-10 mg twice daily. Library prep was done by the immunoSEQ multiplex PCR assay. RNA was extracted from all samples and reverse transcribed into cDNA as template for TCR sequencing. TCRdb provides this immuneACCESS table in a form limited to in-frame rearrangements. Some clones are lacking; in checked studies, under half of them reflect an unresolved V gene, and why the rest are absent is not known. This sample is represented by around 200,000 clones; about 60% of them were singletons. The ten largest clones add up to over 10% of the sample. The specimen comprised CD8+ T cells sorted from blood, sampled at week 24, from a patient treated with tofacitinib. The receptors were sampled from a human donor with alopecia areata.

The chain uses TRBV6-5 and TRBJ1-1; 8 positions match TRBD1. The CDR3 spans 13 residues. Germline CDR1 and CDR2: MNHEY and SVGAGI. The trim removed 6 bases at V and 7 bases at J, leaving 7 bases unmatched. CDR3 bases: TGTGCCAGCAGCCCTGGACAGGGCGGTGAAGCTTTCTTT. Translated: CASSPGQGGEAFF.

The chain uses TRBV4-2 and TRBJ2-1; the D is unclear. Germline V gives CDR1 LGHNA, CDR2 YNFKEQ. The CDR3 totals 14 residues. The germline V and J ends were trimmed by 0 bases and 5 bases, with 8 bases remaining between them. CDR3 sequence (DNA): TGTGCCAGCAGCCAAGAAGGCGGTAACAATGAGCAGTTCTTC. This sequence encodes CASSQEGGNNEQFF.

The chain joins TRBV2 to TRBJ1-6, with D tentatively TRBD1 (6 bases). The CDR3 loop spans 15 amino acids. Deletions cut 1 base from V and 4 bases from J, with 8 bases between. In germline, CDR1 is SNHLY, CDR2 FYNNEI. The CDR3 nucleotides are TGTGCCAGCAGTGAAGAAGGACAGTATAATTCACCCCTCCACTTT. Residues: CASSEEGQYNSPLHF.

The V and J genes are TRBV29-1 and TRBJ1-1; perhaps TRBD1 as D (6 bases). Germline V gene data show CDR1 as SQVTM and CDR2 as ANQGSEA. V dropped 6 bases and J dropped 1 base, with 15 bases sitting between them. The CDR3 runs to 14 residues. Here the CDR3 reads CSVSHRGANTEAFF. For the CDR3, the DNA is TGCAGCGTGTCCCATCGGGGGGCGAACACTGAAGCTTTCTTT.

The chain recombines TRBV13 with TRBJ1-2, with D perhaps matching TRBD1 (5 bases). Looked up from germline, CDR1 is PRHDT and CDR2 is FYEKMQ (reference sequence). V shed 3 bases and J shed 4 bases, with 9 bases lying between them. The CDR3 spans 13 residues. CDR3 amino acids: CASSLGRTYGYTF. The CDR3 coding sequence is TGTGCCAGCAGCTTGGGACGGACCTATGGCTACACCTTC.

CDR3 loop: CASSVEGGGATDTQYF. The CDR3 bases are TGTGCCAGCAGCGTAGAAGGCGGGGGGGCCACAGATACGCAGTATTTT. The V and J genes are TRBV9 and TRBJ2-3; TRBD2 matches at 9 bases. Germline trimming cut 0 bases from V and 2 bases from J; bases unmatched to any gene: 4. Germline V gene lookup returns CDR1 SGDLS and CDR2 YYNGEE. This CDR3 region has 16 residues.

The CDR3 here is CASSGTVGETQYF. CDR3 sequence (DNA): TGTGCCAGCAGCGGGACAGTTGGGGAGACCCAGTACTTC. The V and J genes are TRBV5-6 and TRBJ2-5, with 7 bases lining up with TRBD1. After removal of 4 bases from V and 5 bases from J, the junction contained 5 bases not matched to a gene. The CDR3 covers 13 residues. Per the germline V gene, CDR1 is SGHDT and CDR2 is YYEEEE. Variable domain in full (rest from reference TRBV5-6 and TRBJ2-5): DAGVTQSPTHLIKTRGQQVTLRCSPKSGHDTVSWYQQALGQGPQFIFQYYEEEERQRGNFPDRFSGHQFPNYSSELNVNALLLGDSALYLCASSGTVGETQYFGPGTRLLVL.

This clone was observed a few times. The chain uses TRBV28 and TRBJ2-7; 8 nucleotides align to TRBD1. V lost 5 bases to trimming and J lost 3 bases; unmatched junction nucleotides: 3. The germline V gene encodes CDR1 MDHEN and CDR2 SYDVKM. CDR3 length equals 13 residues. The CDR3 DNA sequence: TGTGCCAGCAGTGCGACAGGGGACTACGAGCAGTACTTC. It specifies CASSATGDYEQYF.

This chain links TRBV6-5 with TRBJ2-5, with D tentatively TRBD1 or TRBD2 (5 bases each). The CDR3 is made up of 14 amino acids. From germline, CDR1 is MNHEY and CDR2 SVGAGI. The V end lost 6 bases, the J end lost 1 base, and 12 bases lay between the germline ends. The chain's CDR3 is CASSPGTVQETQYF. The CDR3, as DNA: TGTGCCAGCAGCCCCGGGACCGTCCAAGAGACCCAGTACTTC.

V is TRBV2 and J is TRBJ2-3, with 7 bases aligning to TRBD2. This CDR3 comprises 15 residues. The germline V gene has CDR1 SNHLY and CDR2 FYNNEI. The trim removed 2 bases at V and 1 base at J, leaving 3 bases unmatched. DNA of the CDR3: TGTGCCAGCAGTGAATCGGCGGGGGGCACAGATACGCAGTATTTT. This codes for CASSESAGGTDTQYF.